The following is a TCR beta chain sequence with its context. Its antigen is still unknown. Base qualities are missing; no much larger clone stands one base away. Its CDR3 holds 15 amino acids, cysteine through phenylalanine. The kept DNA is CDR3 alone, 45 bases in frame from the first base. Sequences MNHEY (CDR1) and SVGAGI (CDR2) are obtained from the germline V gene. Trimmed from V: 6 bases; trimmed from J: 1 base; junction bases lacking a gene match: 4. TCRbeta CDR3 regions were amplified from genomic DNA by means of the immunoSEQ Assay, a bias-controlled multiplex PCR. The authors processed their data as follows. Within the assay, amplification of reference gene primers was used to estimate how many nucleated cells each sample contained. Sequence reads were collapsed and filtered to measure the absolute abundance of every unique TCRbeta CDR3 rearrangement. Productive Simpson clonality was computed per sample as the square root of Simpson's diversity index over productive rearrangements. TCRdb's version of the immuneACCESS table is confined to in-frame rearrangements and falls short of the full clone set. An unresolved V gene accounts for under half of the shortfall where checked; the remainder is of unknown origin. For V, J and clone size, that table is used; D and trimming come from the DNA. The sample table contains over 85,000 clones; only one count was recorded for approximately 84% of them. The biggest ten clones account for about 9.9% of the sample.

Each collaborating institution followed its own protocols to collect whole blood in K2EDTA tubes. Collaborator samples were shipped for TCRbeta analysis as frozen whole blood, isolated PBMCs, or DNA extracted from either sample type. The data derive from a study of blood T cell repertoires in COVID-19 (dated by TCRdb to 2018 to 2021). For context, the study as a whole: Samples from collaborators originated in the United States, Italy and Spain and spanned both the acute and convalescent phases of COVID-19. The material from the prospective study consisted of cDNA or gDNA derived from T cells, B-cell-depleted T cells, or PBMCs. The dataset comprised deeply sampled blood TCRbeta repertoires from subjects exposed to, actively infected with, or recovered from COVID-19. The repertoires were made available in a free public database intended to serve as a resource for research on the immune response to SARS-CoV-2. The samples were drawn from two sources: the first 160 participants of the ongoing ImmuneRACE study, and 1,000 to 1,500 subjects contributed by 6 global collaborators. Sample metadata almost always included a de-identified subject ID, COVID-19 status, age in years and sex. Where HLA class I and class II types were available, the types were taken from metadata supplied by the sample provider, not from assay-based typing.

General study outcomes and caveats: Clinical and demographic metadata were provided uncurated, with the amount varying by source and participant.

Sequencing was performed on peripheral blood. The sequence was collected from a man aged 35 to 55 with active or convalescent COVID-19. The V and J genes are TRBV6-5 and TRBJ2-7; 12 central bases correspond to TRBD2. The base sequence is TGTGCCAGCAGACCTCTAGCGGGGGGGTCCTACGAGCAGTACTTC. Its amino acids are CASRPLAGGSYEQYF.